This TCR beta chain was captured by sequencing in a study of blood T cell repertoires in COVID-19. The data were produced by immunoSEQ multiplex PCR, yet TCRdb's version contains in-frame clones alone and is incomplete. Found here are 150,000 to 200,000 clones, approximately 90% of them singletons; the top ten hold approximately 2.3%. Per germline, CDR1 MDHEN and CDR2 SYDVKM. The CDR3 has 15 residues. The V and J ends lost 1 base and 4 bases respectively, with 13 bases between them. The sequence came from a man aged 70 or older with active or convalescent COVID-19. This chain connects TRBV28 to TRBJ1-1; D is unresolved. Material for sequencing was peripheral blood. Here the CDR3 DNA reads TGTGCCAGCAGTTTATATCGGGGATCGGGCACTGAAGCTTTCTTT. This gives the protein CASSLYRGSGTEAFF.